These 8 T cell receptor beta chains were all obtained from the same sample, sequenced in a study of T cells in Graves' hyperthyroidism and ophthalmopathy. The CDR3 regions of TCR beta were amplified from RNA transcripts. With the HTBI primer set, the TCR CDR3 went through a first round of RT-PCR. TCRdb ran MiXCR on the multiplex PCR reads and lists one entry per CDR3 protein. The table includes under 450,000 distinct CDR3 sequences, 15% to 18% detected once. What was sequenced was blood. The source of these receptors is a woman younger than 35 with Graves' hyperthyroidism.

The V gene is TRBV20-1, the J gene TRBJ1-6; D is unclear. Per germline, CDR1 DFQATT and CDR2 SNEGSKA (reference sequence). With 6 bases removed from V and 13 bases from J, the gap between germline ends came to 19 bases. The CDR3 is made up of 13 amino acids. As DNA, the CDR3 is TGCAGTGCGTTCAGATCTGCGGGATCGCCCCTCCACTTT. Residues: CSAFRSAGSPLHF.

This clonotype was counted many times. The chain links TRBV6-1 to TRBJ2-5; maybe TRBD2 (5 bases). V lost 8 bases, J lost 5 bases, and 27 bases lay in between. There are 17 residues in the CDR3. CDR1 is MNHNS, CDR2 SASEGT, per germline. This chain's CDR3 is CASQVNSLSKEEETQYF. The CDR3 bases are TGTGCCAGCCAAGTGAATAGCTTGAGCAAGGAGGAGGAGACCCAGTACTTC.

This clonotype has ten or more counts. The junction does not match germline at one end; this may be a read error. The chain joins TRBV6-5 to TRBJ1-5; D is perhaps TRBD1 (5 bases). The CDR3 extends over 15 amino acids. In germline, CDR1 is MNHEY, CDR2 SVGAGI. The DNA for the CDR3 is TGTGCCAGCAGTTACCTTCAGGGTAGCGATCAGCCCCAGCATTTT. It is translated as CASSYLQGSDQPQHF.

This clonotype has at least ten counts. The DNA of the CDR3 is TGTGCCTGGGGCCGGCGGCAGGCTAATCAGCCCCAGCATTTT. Translation: CAWGRRQANQPQHF. The chain has TRBV30 and TRBJ1-5; no clear D gene. Germline V lookup: CDR1 GTSNPN, CDR2 SVGIG (reference sequence). V was trimmed by 5 bases and J by 4 bases, leaving 15 bases between them. This CDR3 spans 14 amino acids. The whole variable domain, remainder taken from reference TRBV30 and TRBJ1-5, is SQTIHQWPATLVQPVGSPLSLECTVEGTSNPNLYWYRQAAGRGLQLLFYSVGIGQISSEVPQNLSASRPQDRQFILSSKKLLLSDSGFYLCAWGRRQANQPQHFGDGTRLSIL.

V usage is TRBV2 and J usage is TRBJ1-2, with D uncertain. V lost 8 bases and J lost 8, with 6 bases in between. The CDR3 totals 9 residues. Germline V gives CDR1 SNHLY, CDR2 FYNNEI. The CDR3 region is CASYRGYTF. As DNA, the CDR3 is TGTGCCAGCTACAGAGGCTACACCTTC.

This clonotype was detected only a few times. The CDR3 sequence: CASSIGSSGRETQYF. For the CDR3, the DNA is TGTGCCAGTAGTATAGGGTCTAGTGGTCGGGAGACCCAGTACTTC. The rearrangement links TRBV19 to TRBJ2-5; D uncertain. CDR1 and CDR2 from the germline V gene are LNHDA and SQIVND (reference sequence). The CDR3 is 15 amino acids. The V gene lost 1 base and the J gene lost 5 bases, with 14 bases spanning the gap.

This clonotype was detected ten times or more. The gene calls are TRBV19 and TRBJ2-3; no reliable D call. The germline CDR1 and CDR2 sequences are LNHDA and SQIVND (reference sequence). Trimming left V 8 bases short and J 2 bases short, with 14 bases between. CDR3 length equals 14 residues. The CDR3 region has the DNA TGTGCCAGTGTAAATCGGTGGGACACAGATACGCAGTATTTT. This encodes CASVNRWDTDTQYF.

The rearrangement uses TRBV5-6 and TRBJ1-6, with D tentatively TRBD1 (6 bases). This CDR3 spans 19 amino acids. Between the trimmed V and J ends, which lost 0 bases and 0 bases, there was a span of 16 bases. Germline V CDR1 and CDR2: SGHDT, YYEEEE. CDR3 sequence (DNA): TGTGCCAGCAGCTTGGCCCCAGGGGTCCCTGGCTCCTATAATTCACCCCTCCACTTT. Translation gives CASSLAPGVPGSYNSPLHF.